This TCR beta chain was sequenced during a study of T-cell reconstitution after alpha-beta-depleted transplantation in children. The length of the CDR3 is 16 residues. V gave up 0 bases and J gave up 1 base, with 13 bases separating them. Germline CDR1 reads SGHRS; CDR2 reads YFSETQ. Unique molecular identifiers were used in preparing the TCRbeta library. TCRdb independently ran MiXCR on the PCR reads; one entry per CDR3 protein. The sample has over 400,000 distinct CDR3 sequences; around 13% are singletons. This clonotype has at least ten counts. Sequencing was performed on PBMCs from the stem cell graft donor, taken from the stem cell graft. The receptor was isolated from a human donor who donated a stem cell graft to a child with combined immunodeficiency. The V gene is TRBV5-1, the J gene TRBJ2-5; perhaps D is TRBD1 or TRBD2 (5 bases each). CDR3: CASSLAGLGTQETQYF. DNA of the CDR3: TGCGCCAGCAGCTTGGCCGGGCTAGGGACCCAAGAGACCCAGTACTTC.